The entry below gives a single T cell receptor (beta chain) sequence along with its context. Its antigen is still unknown. This sample is drawn from a study of response to subunit inactivated influenza vaccine. Regarding the study as a whole: Authors suggested each seasonal flu vaccination may recruit only limited numbers of new T cells.

TCRdb reprocessed the RT-PCR reads with MiXCR, giving one entry per CDR3 protein. The table lists 300,000 to 350,000 distinct CDR3 sequences, roughly 22% of them singletons, with 10% in the top ten. Source: PBMCs from blood, taken less than 22 months after vaccination. The origin of this receptor is a man in his fifties or sixties who received an inactivated influenza vaccine.

In DNA, the CDR3 is TGCGCCAGCAGCCCTGGACTCGGTGCCGGTGGATCCACAGATACGCAGTATTTT. Translation gives CASSPGLGAGGSTDTQYF. The V call is TRBV5-1, the J call TRBJ2-3, with D possibly TRBD2 on 5 matching bases. V was trimmed by 4 bases and J by 2 bases, leaving 23 bases between them. Per the germline V gene, CDR1 is SGHRS and CDR2 is YFSETQ. This CDR3 has 18 residues.